Below, 27 T cell receptor beta chains from the same sample are listed, as sequenced in a study of cytomegalovirus exposure and HLA in healthy donors (dated by TCRdb to about 2017). The method was the immunoSEQ multiplex PCR assay. A mixture of 60 forward primers for TCR Vbeta segments and 13 reverse primers for TCR Jbeta segments was used in the multiplex PCR. TCRdb provides this immuneACCESS table in a form limited to in-frame rearrangements. Some clones are lacking; in checked studies, under half of them reflect an unresolved V gene, and why the rest are absent is not known. This sample holds approximately 170,000 clones; approximately 62% were observed only once. Clones ranked in the top ten supply 1.3% to 1.5% of the sample. Sequenced: PBMCs. The receptors derive from a man in his forties or fifties in good health and CMV-seronegative.

V and J are TRBV29-1 and TRBJ1-1; weak D call: TRBD1 (5 bases). V was clipped by 7 bases and J by 0 bases, with 15 bases between them. The CDR3 contains 14 residues. Germline V gene data show CDR1 as SQVTM and CDR2 as ANQGSEA. CDR3 in amino acids: CSASGGGMNTEAFF. CDR3 in DNA: TGCAGCGCTAGTGGGGGGGGAATGAACACTGAAGCTTTCTTT. Complete variable domain (other parts from reference TRBV29-1 and TRBJ1-1): SAVISQKPSRDICQRGTSLTIQCQVDSQVTMMFWYRQQPGQSLTLIATANQGSEATYESGFVIDKFPISRPNLTFSTLTVSNMSPEDSSIYLCSASGGGMNTEAFFGQGTRLTVV.

The genes are TRBV28 and TRBJ2-3; 8 bases line up with TRBD1. The germline CDR1 and CDR2 sequences are MDHEN and SYDVKM. V shed 5 bases and J 0 bases; nucleotides not matched to a gene: 7. The CDR3 consists of 16 residues. The CDR3 bases are TGTGCCAGCAGTCCTCGGACAGGGACTAGCACAGATACGCAGTATTTT. This gives the protein CASSPRTGTSTDTQYF.

This rearrangement joins TRBV27 to TRBJ2-7, with D tentatively TRBD2 (7 bases). Trimming left V 5 bases short and J 1 base short, with 24 bases between. Per germline, CDR1 MNHEY and CDR2 SMNVEV (reference sequence). The CDR3 contains 18 residues. CDR3: CASSPTEGEGEGSYEQYF. CDR3 nucleotides: TGTGCCAGCAGTCCTACAGAGGGGGAGGGTGAGGGGTCCTACGAGCAGTACTTC.

The chain links TRBV18 to TRBJ1-1, with unresolved D. CDR1 is KGHSH, CDR2 LQKENI, per germline. The CDR3 is made up of 13 amino acids. V was clipped by 2 bases and J by 8 bases, with 12 bases between them. For the CDR3, the DNA is TGTGCCAGCTCACCAATAGTGGCGAGGGAAGCTTTCTTT. It yields the protein CASSPIVAREAFF.

This clone was detected once. The V call is TRBV7-6, the J call TRBJ1-6, with a possible D match to TRBD1 (6 bases). Trimming took 3 bases from V and 6 from J, leaving 18 bases between them. This CDR3 comprises 17 residues. Germline lookup yields CDR1 SGHVS and CDR2 FNYEAQ. The CDR3 DNA reads as TGTGCCAGCAGCTTGGGCGGATCGGACAGCCCTAATTCACCCCTCCACTTT. Translation gives CASSLGGSDSPNSPLHF.

This clone was seen a handful of times. This sequence joins TRBV29-1 and TRBJ1-1; 7 bases align to TRBD1. The trim removed 6 bases at V and 0 bases at J, leaving 4 bases unmatched. The CDR3 is 13 residues long. The V gene's germline CDR1 is SQVTM and CDR2 ANQGSEA. In nucleotides, the CDR3 is TGCAGCGTGATAGGGACAGTGAACACTGAAGCTTTCTTT. Its protein is CSVIGTVNTEAFF.

This clone has a single count. This chain connects TRBV19 to TRBJ2-1, with D uncertain. Germline CDR1 and CDR2: LNHDA and SQIVND (reference sequence). Trimming removed 7 bases at V and 0 bases at J, with 13 bases between. The CDR3 runs to 15 residues. The CDR3 here is CASKGAHSSYNEQFF. The DNA for the CDR3 is TGTGCCAGTAAAGGCGCGCACAGCTCCTACAATGAGCAGTTCTTC.

This chain connects TRBV21-1 to TRBJ1-2; the D call of TRBD1 is as the table states it, not checked on the DNA. TRBV21-1 is a pseudogene. The CDR3 covers 15 residues. This CDR3 is CASSKKRQGGGGYTF. The CDR3 DNA reads TGTGCCAGCAGCAAAAAGCGACAGGGTGGCGGAGGCTACACCTTC.

The chain is built from TRBV11-2 and TRBJ1-1, with D hard to call. In germline, CDR1 is SGHAT, CDR2 FQNNGV. This CDR3 comprises 13 residues. V lost 6 bases, J lost 3 bases, and 11 bases lay in between. The DNA for the CDR3 is TGTGCCAGCAGTCGGGTCCGGGACACTGAAGCTTTCTTT. It yields the protein CASSRVRDTEAFF.

CDR3 DNA sequence: TGTGCCAGCAGTGAAGTGGGGGCGCTTGGGGGCTACTATGGCTACACCTTC. Protein sequence: CASSEVGALGGYYGYTF. The chain couples TRBV6-1 to TRBJ1-2; tentatively, D is TRBD1 (6 bases). Trimming removed 1 base at V and 3 bases at J, with 18 bases between. CDR3 length equals 17 residues. The germline gives CDR1 MNHNS, CDR2 SASEGT.

This clone was seen a handful of times. The genes are TRBV6-1 and TRBJ1-5, with 9 bases aligning to TRBD1. The germline gives CDR1 MNHNS, CDR2 SASEGT. This CDR3 is 14 amino acids long. J gave up 6 bases and V 7 bases, and 7 bases lay outside the gene matches. The DNA of the CDR3 is TGTGCCAGCACTTACAGGGGGCGAGGTCAGCCCCAGCATTTT. As protein: CASTYRGRGQPQHF.

This clone was counted once. The J gene is TRBJ1-2, the V gene TRBV6-6; perhaps TRBD1 as D (6 bases). Germline V gene lookup returns CDR1 MNHNY and CDR2 SVGAGI (reference sequence). The CDR3 is 12 amino acids. Trimming shortened V by 7 bases and J by 5 bases, and 11 bases separated the two germline ends. The CDR3 reads CASTTGRYGYTF. CDR3 in DNA: TGTGCCAGCACCACAGGGCGTTATGGCTACACCTTC.

As DNA, the CDR3 is TGTGCCAGCAGCCCCGGGACAAGTTTGGATGAGCAGTTCTTC. It is translated as CASSPGTSLDEQFF. The gene calls are TRBV7-2 and TRBJ2-1; D might be TRBD1 (6 bases). This CDR3 has 14 amino acids. V lost 5 bases and J lost 8, with 16 bases in between. Germline V gives CDR1 SGHTA, CDR2 FQGNSA.

V gene TRBV5-4 combines with J gene TRBJ2-5; 14 bases are shared with TRBD2. This CDR3 has 17 amino acids. With 2 bases clipped from V and 5 bases from J, the junction kept 8 bases outside the gene matches. Germline V gives CDR1 SGHNT, CDR2 YYREEE (reference sequence). The CDR3 reads CASSLSRTSGGKETQYF. Written as DNA, the CDR3 is TGTGCCAGCAGCTTATCCAGGACTAGCGGGGGGAAGGAGACCCAGTACTTC. Drawing the rest from reference TRBV5-4 and TRBJ2-5, the complete variable domain is ETGVTQSPTHLIKTRGQQVTLRCSSQSGHNTVSWYQQALGQGPQFIFQYYREEENGRGNFPPRFSGLQFPNYSSELNVNALELDDSALYLCASSLSRTSGGKETQYFGPGTRLLVL.

The J gene is TRBJ2-7, the V gene TRBV5-6; D is possibly TRBD2 (5 bases). This CDR3 is built from 13 residues. Between the trimmed V and J ends, which lost 0 bases and 6 bases, there was a span of 10 bases. The germline V gene has CDR1 SGHDT and CDR2 YYEEEE. CDR3 nucleotides: TGTGCCAGCAGCTTGGTCCTCGGGATCGAGCAGTACTTC. Its protein is CASSLVLGIEQYF.

CDR3 nucleotide sequence: TGTGCCAGCAGCTGGTGGACAGGGAAGGGAGAGCAGTACTTC. Protein: CASSWWTGKGEQYF. The V call is TRBV5-6, the J call TRBJ2-7; TRBD1 matches 8 bases. CDR1 is SGHDT and CDR2 is YYEEEE in the germline V gene. Trimming took 3 bases from V and 7 from J; bases not matched to a gene: 9. This CDR3 has 14 amino acids.

The CDR3 nucleotides are TGTGCCAGCAGCAAAGAGGGGGCGACCCCGACTGAAGCTTTCTTT. The encoded protein is CASSKEGATPTEAFF. The chain is built from TRBV21-1 and TRBJ1-1; the listed D gene, TRBD1, was not tested against the DNA. TRBV21-1 is reported as a pseudogene. The CDR3 runs 15 residues.

In the case of this clone: The sample contains more than one DNA sequence encoding this CDR3. This rearrangement joins TRBV5-1 to TRBJ1-6; 7 bases are shared with TRBD1. This CDR3 is 15 amino acids long. Germline CDR1 is SGHRS and CDR2 is YFSETQ. V lost 2 bases, J lost 1 base, and 0 bases stayed unmatched. CDR3 in DNA: TGCGCCAGCAGCTTACAGGGGTCCTATAATTCACCCCTCCACTTT. Translated: CASSLQGSYNSPLHF.

V usage is TRBV28 and J usage is TRBJ1-2, with 7 bases aligning to TRBD1. CDR1 MDHEN and CDR2 SYDVKM come from the germline V gene. The CDR3 totals 13 residues. Germline trimming cut 4 bases from V and 6 bases from J; bases unmatched to any gene: 5. For the CDR3, the DNA is TGTGCCAGCAGTTCGGGACAGCTGAATGGCTACACCTTC. Its translation: CASSSGQLNGYTF.

The chain recombines TRBV27 with TRBJ2-7; perhaps TRBD2 as D (6 bases). The CDR3 is 14 amino acids. The V and J ends lost 3 bases and 5 bases respectively, with 14 bases between them. Germline V gene sequence: CDR1 MNHEY, CDR2 SMNVEV (reference sequence). The DNA of the CDR3 is TGTGCCAGCAGTTTCCCCTGGGGGGTCCACGAGCAGTACTTC. As protein: CASSFPWGVHEQYF.

V and J are TRBV18 and TRBJ1-5, with a weak D call TRBD1 (6 bases). The CDR3 sequence is 13 residues long. Germline V gives CDR1 KGHSH, CDR2 LQKENI. The V end lost 6 bases, the J end lost 4 bases, and 10 bases lay between the germline ends. CDR3 protein: CASSDSINQPQHF. Here the CDR3 DNA reads TGTGCCAGCTCGGACAGCATTAATCAGCCCCAGCATTTT.

The chain joins TRBV5-1 to TRBJ2-1, with 15 bases that match TRBD2. V was pared by 4 bases and J by 7 bases, with 9 bases of the junction left unmatched. The CDR3 runs to 17 residues. The germline gives CDR1 SGHRS, CDR2 YFSETQ. The chain's CDR3 is CASSLPGLAGGRNEQFF. The CDR3 DNA sequence: TGCGCCAGCAGCCTCCCCGGACTAGCGGGGGGGCGGAATGAGCAGTTCTTC.

The V gene is TRBV11-2, the J gene TRBJ1-4, with a weak D call TRBD1 (5 bases). Germline CDR1 reads SGHAT; CDR2 reads FQNNGV. CDR3 length equals 15 residues. Trimming shortened V by 5 bases and J by 6 bases, and 16 bases separated the two germline ends. CDR3: CASSLNRPNYEKLFF. CDR3 DNA sequence: TGTGCCAGCAGCCTCAACAGGCCAAATTATGAAAAACTGTTTTTT.

This clone was seen a handful of times. The chain employs TRBV19 and TRBJ1-3; the match to TRBD1 covers 7 bases. Germline CDR1 reads LNHDA; CDR2 reads SQIVND (reference sequence). V dropped 1 base and J dropped 0; count of bases not matched to a gene: 6. CDR3 length equals 17 residues. CDR3 DNA: TGTGCCAGTAGTATAGGCGAGGGGGCCGGCTCTGGAAACACCATATATTTT. Its translation: CASSIGEGAGSGNTIYF.

This clone was observed a single time. This chain uses TRBV6-6 with TRBJ2-7; 9 bases line up with TRBD1. The V gene end was trimmed by 5 bases and the J gene end by 3 bases; junction bases not matched to a gene: 5. CDR3 size: 14 residues. In germline, CDR1 is MNHNY, CDR2 SVGAGI (reference sequence). DNA of the CDR3: TGTGCCAGCAGTCGGACAGGGGAAAACTACGAGCAGTACTTC. Its translation is CASSRTGENYEQYF.

The chain carries TRBV28 and TRBJ1-4; possibly TRBD1 for D (6 bases). V lost 3 bases, J lost 0 bases, and 11 bases lay in between. The length of the CDR3 is 16 residues. Germline-derived CDR1 and CDR2 are MDHEN and SYDVKM. CDR3 DNA sequence: TGTGCCAGCAGTTTGCAGGGGACATCAACTAATGAAAAACTGTTTTTT. It encodes CASSLQGTSTNEKLFF.

The chain has TRBV2 and TRBJ1-2, with TRBD1 identical over 7 bases. Looked up from germline, CDR1 is SNHLY and CDR2 is FYNNEI. Losses at the gene ends were 4 bases for V and 3 bases for J; bases not matched to a gene: 5. The length of the CDR3 is 14 residues. The CDR3 is CASSVQGRDYGYTF. Written as DNA, the CDR3 is TGTGCCAGCAGTGTACAGGGGCGCGACTATGGCTACACCTTC. Looking up the rest from reference TRBV2 and TRBJ1-2 gives the full variable domain: EPEVTQTPSHQVTQMGQEVILRCVPISNHLYFYWYRQILGQKVEFLVSFYNNEISEKSEIFDDQFSVERPDGSNFTLKIRSTKLEDSAMYFCASSVQGRDYGYTFGSGTRLTVV.